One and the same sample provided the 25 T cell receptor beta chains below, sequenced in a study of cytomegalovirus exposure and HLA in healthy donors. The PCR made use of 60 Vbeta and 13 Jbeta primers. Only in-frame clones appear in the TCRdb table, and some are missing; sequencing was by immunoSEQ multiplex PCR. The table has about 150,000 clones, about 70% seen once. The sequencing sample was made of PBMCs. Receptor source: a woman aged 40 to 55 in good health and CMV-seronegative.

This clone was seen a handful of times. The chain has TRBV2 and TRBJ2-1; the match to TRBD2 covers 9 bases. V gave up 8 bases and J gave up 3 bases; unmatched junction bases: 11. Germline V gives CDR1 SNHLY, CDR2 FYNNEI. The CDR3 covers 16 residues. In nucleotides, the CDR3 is TGTGCCAGCGAAATGGCGGGAGGGCTGGGCTACAATGAGCAGTTCTTC. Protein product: CASEMAGGLGYNEQFF.

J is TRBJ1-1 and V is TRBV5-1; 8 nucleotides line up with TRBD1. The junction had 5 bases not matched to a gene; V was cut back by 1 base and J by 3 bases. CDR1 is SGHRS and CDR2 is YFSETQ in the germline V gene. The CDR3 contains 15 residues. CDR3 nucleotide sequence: TGCGCCAGCAGCTTGTTCGGACAGGGCGACACTGAAGCTTTCTTT. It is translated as CASSLFGQGDTEAFF.

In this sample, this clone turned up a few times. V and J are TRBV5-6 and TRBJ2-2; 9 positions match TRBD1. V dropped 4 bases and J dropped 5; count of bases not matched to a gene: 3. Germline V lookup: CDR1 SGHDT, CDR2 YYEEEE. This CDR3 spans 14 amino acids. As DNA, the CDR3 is TGTGCCAGCAGCCTGGGACAGGGAACCGGGGAGCTGTTTTTT. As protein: CASSLGQGTGELFF.

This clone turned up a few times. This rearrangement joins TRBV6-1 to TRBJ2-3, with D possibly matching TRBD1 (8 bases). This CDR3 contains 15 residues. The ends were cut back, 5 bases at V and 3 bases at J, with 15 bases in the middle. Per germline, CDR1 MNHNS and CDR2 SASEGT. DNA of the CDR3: TGTGCCAGCAGTAAACAGGGGGGGATGACAGATACGCAGTATTTT. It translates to CASSKQGGMTDTQYF.

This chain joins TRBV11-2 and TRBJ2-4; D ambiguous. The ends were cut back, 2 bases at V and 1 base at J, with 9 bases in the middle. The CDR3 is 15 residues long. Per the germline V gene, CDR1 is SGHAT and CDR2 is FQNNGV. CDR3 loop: CASSLLRGAKNIQYF. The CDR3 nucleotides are TGTGCCAGCAGCTTATTAAGAGGTGCCAAAAACATTCAGTACTTC.

The CDR3 loop is CASSVAGERGWETQYF. The CDR3 DNA reads TGTGCCAGCAGCGTAGCTGGCGAGCGGGGTTGGGAGACCCAGTACTTC. This chain uses TRBV9 with TRBJ2-5, with 7 nucleotides matching TRBD2. The CDR3 extends over 16 amino acids. Unmatched junction bases numbered 10, after V lost 0 bases and J lost 5 bases. Germline lookup yields CDR1 SGDLS and CDR2 YYNGEE.

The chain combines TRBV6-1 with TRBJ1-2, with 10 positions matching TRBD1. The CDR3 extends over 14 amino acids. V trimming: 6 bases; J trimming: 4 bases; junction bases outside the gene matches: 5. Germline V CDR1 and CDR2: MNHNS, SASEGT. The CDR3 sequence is CASSPGTGAYGYTF. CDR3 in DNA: TGTGCCAGCAGCCCCGGGACAGGGGCCTATGGCTACACCTTC.

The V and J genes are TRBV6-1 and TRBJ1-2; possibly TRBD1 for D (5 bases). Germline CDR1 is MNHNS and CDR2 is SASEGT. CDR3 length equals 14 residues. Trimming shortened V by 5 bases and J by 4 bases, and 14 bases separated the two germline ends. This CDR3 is CASSQARVTYGYTF. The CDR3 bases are TGTGCCAGCAGTCAGGCCAGGGTCACCTATGGCTACACCTTC.

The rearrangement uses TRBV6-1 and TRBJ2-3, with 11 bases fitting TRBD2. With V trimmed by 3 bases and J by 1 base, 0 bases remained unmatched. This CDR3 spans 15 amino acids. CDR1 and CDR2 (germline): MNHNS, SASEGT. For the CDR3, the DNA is TGTGCCAGCAGTGAGACTAGCGGGGGCACAGATACGCAGTATTTT. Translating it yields CASSETSGGTDTQYF.

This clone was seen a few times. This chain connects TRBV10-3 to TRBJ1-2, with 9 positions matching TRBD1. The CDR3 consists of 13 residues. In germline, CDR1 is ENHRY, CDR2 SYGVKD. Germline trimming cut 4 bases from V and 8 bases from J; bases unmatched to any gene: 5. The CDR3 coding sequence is TGTGCCATCAGTGGGACAGGGGATCGCGGCTACACCTTC. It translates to CAISGTGDRGYTF.

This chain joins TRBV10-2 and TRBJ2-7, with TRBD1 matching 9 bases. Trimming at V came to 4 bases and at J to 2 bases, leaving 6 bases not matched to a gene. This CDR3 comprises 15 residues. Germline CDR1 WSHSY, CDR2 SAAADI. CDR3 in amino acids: CASSGGTGQTYEQYF. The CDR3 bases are TGCGCCAGCAGTGGTGGGACAGGGCAAACCTACGAGCAGTACTTC.

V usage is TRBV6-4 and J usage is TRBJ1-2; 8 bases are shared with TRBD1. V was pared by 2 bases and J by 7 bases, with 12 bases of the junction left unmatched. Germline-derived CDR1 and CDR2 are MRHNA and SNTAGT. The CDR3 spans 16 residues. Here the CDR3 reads CASSDLRTGSGSGYTF. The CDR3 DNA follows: TGTGCCAGCAGTGACCTCAGGACAGGGTCAGGGTCTGGCTACACCTTC.

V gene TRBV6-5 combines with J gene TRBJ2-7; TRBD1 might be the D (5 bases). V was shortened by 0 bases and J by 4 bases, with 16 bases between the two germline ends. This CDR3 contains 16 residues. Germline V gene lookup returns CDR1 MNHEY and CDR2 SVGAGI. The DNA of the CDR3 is TGTGCCAGCAGTTACTCAGGCCGGGCAGGGAATTACGAGCAGTACTTC. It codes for CASSYSGRAGNYEQYF.

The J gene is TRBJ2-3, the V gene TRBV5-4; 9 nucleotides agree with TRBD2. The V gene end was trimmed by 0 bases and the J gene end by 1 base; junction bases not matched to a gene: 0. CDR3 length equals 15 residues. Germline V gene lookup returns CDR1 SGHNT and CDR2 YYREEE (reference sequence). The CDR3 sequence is CASSLGLAGTDTQYF. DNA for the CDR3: TGTGCCAGCAGCTTGGGACTAGCGGGCACAGATACGCAGTATTTT.

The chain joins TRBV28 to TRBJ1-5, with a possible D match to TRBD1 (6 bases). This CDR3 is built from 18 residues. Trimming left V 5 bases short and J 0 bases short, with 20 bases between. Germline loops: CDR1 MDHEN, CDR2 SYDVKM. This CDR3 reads CASSSLADSYYSNQPQHF. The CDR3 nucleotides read TGTGCCAGCAGTAGTCTGGCGGACAGCTACTATAGCAATCAGCCCCAGCATTTT.

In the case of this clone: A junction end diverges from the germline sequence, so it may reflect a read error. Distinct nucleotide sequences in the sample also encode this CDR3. The CDR3 DNA follows: TGCGCCAGCATGCGGGTTTTTAGGTATGGCTACACCTTC. This encodes CASMRVFRYGYTF. The rearrangement links TRBV6-1 to TRBJ1-2; D is unresolved. The CDR3 contains 13 residues. Per germline, CDR1 MNHNS and CDR2 SASEGT.

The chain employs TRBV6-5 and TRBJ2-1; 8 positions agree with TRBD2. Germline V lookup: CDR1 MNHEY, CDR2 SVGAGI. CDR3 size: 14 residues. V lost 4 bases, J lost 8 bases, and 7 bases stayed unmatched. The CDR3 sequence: CASSSGGGLDEQFF. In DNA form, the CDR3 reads TGTGCCAGCAGTTCGGGGGGGGGTTTGGATGAGCAGTTCTTC.

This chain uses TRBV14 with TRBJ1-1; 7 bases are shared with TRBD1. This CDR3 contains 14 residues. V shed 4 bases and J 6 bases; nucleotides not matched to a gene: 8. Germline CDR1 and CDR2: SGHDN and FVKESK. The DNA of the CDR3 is TGTGCCAGCAGCCGCCTGACAGGGCGGTCTGAAGCTTTCTTT. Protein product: CASSRLTGRSEAFF.

The CDR3 region has the DNA TGCGCCAGCAGCTCCAGGGGGTATAGCACAGATACGCAGTATTTT. As protein: CASSSRGYSTDTQYF. The chain employs TRBV5-1 and TRBJ2-3; 7 bases fit TRBD1. This CDR3 is built from 15 residues. The V and J ends lost 3 bases and 0 bases, in that order; junction bases with no gene match: 4. Per the germline V gene, CDR1 is SGHRS and CDR2 is YFSETQ.

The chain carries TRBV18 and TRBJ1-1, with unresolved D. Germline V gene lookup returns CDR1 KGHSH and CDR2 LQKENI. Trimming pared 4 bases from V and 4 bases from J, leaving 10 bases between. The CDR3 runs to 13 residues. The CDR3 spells CASSLVRSTEAFF. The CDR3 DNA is TGTGCCAGCTCACTGGTTAGAAGCACTGAAGCTTTCTTT.

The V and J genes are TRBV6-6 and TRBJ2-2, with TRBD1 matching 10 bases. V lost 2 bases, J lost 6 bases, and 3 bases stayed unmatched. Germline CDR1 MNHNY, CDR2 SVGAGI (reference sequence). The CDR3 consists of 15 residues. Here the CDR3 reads CASSYGTGVAGELFF. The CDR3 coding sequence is TGTGCCAGCAGTTACGGGACAGGGGTGGCCGGGGAGCTGTTTTTT.

CDR3 sequence (DNA): TGTGCCGTCCAAGCGGGAGGACGATATGAAAAACTGTTTTTT. Translation gives CAVQAGGRYEKLFF. The rearrangement links TRBV19 to TRBJ1-4; D remains ambiguous. Germline V CDR1 and CDR2: LNHDA, SQIVND (reference sequence). The CDR3 runs 14 residues. V lost 11 bases and J 6 bases, leaving 19 bases between the germline ends.

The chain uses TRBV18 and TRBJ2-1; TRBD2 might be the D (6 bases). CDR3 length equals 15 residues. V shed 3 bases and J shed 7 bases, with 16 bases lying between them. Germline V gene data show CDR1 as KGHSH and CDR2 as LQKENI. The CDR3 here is CASSPSRTNSNEQFF. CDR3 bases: TGTGCCAGCTCACCGAGCCGGACTAACTCGAATGAGCAGTTCTTC.

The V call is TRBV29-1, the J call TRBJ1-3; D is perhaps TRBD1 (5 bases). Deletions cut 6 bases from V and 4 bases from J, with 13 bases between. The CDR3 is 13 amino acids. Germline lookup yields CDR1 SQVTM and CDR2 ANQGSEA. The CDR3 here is CSVYWGSGNTIYF. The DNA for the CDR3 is TGCAGCGTCTACTGGGGCAGCGGAAACACCATATATTTT.

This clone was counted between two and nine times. This chain's CDR3 is CAWTDLAGGLLTGELFF. As DNA, the CDR3 is TGTGCCTGGACCGATCTAGCGGGGGGCTTGCTCACCGGGGAGCTGTTTTTT. The chain employs TRBV30 and TRBJ2-2, with TRBD2 matching 11 bases. CDR1 GTSNPN and CDR2 SVGIG come from the germline V gene (reference sequence). This CDR3 has 17 residues. V was pared by 4 bases and J by 4 bases, with 11 bases of the junction left unmatched.